Each of the 7 T cell receptor beta chains below was sequenced from the same sample in a study of T and B cells in COVID-19 patients. Blood genomic DNA input for TRB amplification was 250-500 ng. Multiplex PCR with BIOMED2 TRB-A/B primer pools amplified TRB rearrangements. TCRdb passed the multiplex PCR reads through MiXCR, listing each CDR3 protein once. The repertoire consists of 20,000 or so distinct CDR3 sequences, with over 25% occurring once and the leading ten covering around 2.8%. The specimen was blood. The origin of the receptors is a human donor who had recovered from COVID-19.

This clonotype has just a few counts. The J gene is TRBJ1-1, the V gene TRBV12-3 or TRBV12-4; a weak D match, TRBD1 (6 bases). There are 15 residues in the CDR3. V gave up 5 bases and J gave up 0 bases, with 13 bases separating them. The CDR3 spells CASSPRQVLNTEAFF. The CDR3 DNA reads as TGTGCCAGCAGTCCCCGACAGGTTTTGAACACTGAAGCTTTCTTT.

This chain links TRBV6-5 with TRBJ1-3, with D unresolved. CDR3 length: 12 amino acids. The V and J ends lost 4 bases and 4 bases respectively, with 5 bases between them. Germline-derived CDR1 and CDR2 are MNHEY and SVGAGI. For the CDR3, the DNA is TGTGCCAGCAGTTCGCAGGGAAACACCATATATTTT. This translates into CASSSQGNTIYF.

Relative to its sample, this clonotype is medium-sized. V and J are TRBV13 and TRBJ2-1; 8 bases match TRBD2. This CDR3 is built from 17 residues. CDR1 is PRHDT and CDR2 is FYEKMQ in the germline V gene (reference sequence). After removal of 2 bases from V and 0 bases from J, the junction contained 6 bases not matched to a gene. The chain's CDR3 is CASSLRALADSYNEQFF. The CDR3, as DNA: TGTGCCAGCAGCTTAAGGGCACTAGCGGACTCCTACAATGAGCAGTTCTTC.

This clonotype was seen a few times. The J gene is TRBJ2-7, the V gene TRBV7-9; D is possibly TRBD1 (6 bases). With 4 bases removed from V and 2 bases from J, the gap between germline ends came to 12 bases. Germline V gene sequence: CDR1 SEHNR, CDR2 FQNEAQ (reference sequence). This CDR3 spans 14 amino acids. The CDR3 loop reads CASSSGTHTYEQYF. As DNA, the CDR3 is TGTGCCAGCAGCTCCGGGACACACACCTACGAGCAGTACTTC.

This rearrangement joins TRBV24-1 to TRBJ2-3, with 9 bases fitting TRBD1. Germline CDR1 and CDR2: KGHDR and SFDVKD. The V and J ends lost 2 bases and 3 bases, in that order; junction bases with no gene match: 8. There are 17 residues in the CDR3. The CDR3 sequence is CATSDSPGQGTTDTQYF. The DNA of the CDR3 is TGTGCCACCAGTGATTCACCGGGACAGGGCACGACAGATACGCAGTATTTT.

This clonotype is termed medium-sized. The chain uses TRBV6-5 and TRBJ2-7; a weak D match, TRBD1 (5 bases). V shed 5 bases and J shed 4 bases, with 21 bases lying between them. Germline V gene lookup returns CDR1 MNHEY and CDR2 SVGAGI. CDR3 length: 16 residues. The CDR3 DNA follows: TGTGCCAGCAGTCGTAACTTGGCAGGGAAAACGTACGAGCAGTACTTC. Encoded protein: CASSRNLAGKTYEQYF.

In its sample, this clonotype is medium-sized. The chain uses TRBV6-4 and TRBJ2-1; 8 positions match TRBD2. Trimming removed 2 bases from V and 1 base from J; junction bases left unmatched: 7. Per the germline V gene, CDR1 is MRHNA and CDR2 is SNTAGT. This CDR3 has 17 amino acids. Written as DNA, the CDR3 is TGTGCCAGCAGTGACGTCGGGGTAGCGGGATCCTACAATGAGCAGTTCTTC. Translation gives CASSDVGVAGSYNEQFF.